These T cell receptor beta chains were read from a single sample in a study of blood T cell repertoires in COVID-19. Profiling relied on immunoSEQ multiplex PCR, and the TCRdb table lists in-frame clones only, not all of them. Altogether 110,000 or so clones are present, 75% to 90% being singletons, with the ten largest covering over 7%. Sequences were obtained from peripheral blood. The receptor source for this set is a human donor in a cohort sampled during active COVID-19. CDR3s leave out the opening cysteine and the closing phenylalanine or tryptophan. Clone size is shown for a subset of rows, as once, few, many or a class of expanded clone.

.,TRBV28,TRBJ2-1,ASSLGGEQF
.,TRBV5-1,TRBJ1-4,ASSVPQGTNEKLF
.,TRBV10-3,TRBJ1-5,AISDPGNQPQH
.,TRBV6-6,TRBJ2-1,ASSLDRLGVSGSSYNEQF
.,TRBV24-1,TRBJ2-3,ATASSGGIDTQY
once,TRBV19,TRBJ2-5,ASSIDRGQETQY
few,TRBV2,TRBJ2-3,ASSAQRGNTDTQY
.,TRBV29-1,TRBJ2-7,SVEAGSYEQY
.,TRBV5-4,TRBJ2-2,ASSRQGGPTGELF
.,TRBV18,TRBJ2-2,ASSRQRDTGELF
.,TRBV30,TRBJ2-1,AWRGRTGESPYNEQF
.,TRBV7-2,TRBJ2-1,ASSFGVGENEQF
.,TRBV7-9,TRBJ1-2,ASSKTGGADGYT
once,TRBV6-5,TRBJ2-3,ASILSPTNTQY
.,TRBV18,TRBJ1-6,ASSSDRAVSSPLH
.,TRBV9,TRBJ2-1,ASSVPGTDTTYNEQF
.,TRBV18,TRBJ2-5,ASSPRPQETQY